This TCR beta chain was sequenced in a study of blood T cell repertoires in COVID-19. Whole-study context: Sources were T cells, B-cell-depleted T cells, or PBMCs; the material itself was cDNA or gDNA.

Profiled with immunoSEQ multiplex PCR; TCRdb holds only in-frame clones, not every one. The repertoire consists of about 110,000 clones, with around 78% occurring once and the leading ten covering about 20%. Trimming stripped 0 bases from V and 3 bases from J, with 11 bases between. CDR1 and CDR2 (germline): MNHEY, SMNVEV (reference sequence). This CDR3 is built from 15 residues. The sequenced material came from peripheral blood. The chain joins TRBV27 to TRBJ1-1; D is ambiguous. The source is a woman aged 55-75 years with acute or convalescent COVID-19. The CDR3 DNA sequence: TGTGCCAGCAGTTTATCACTCCCCCGGGACACTGAAGCTTTCTTT. Amino acids: CASSLSLPRDTEAFF.